This TCR beta chain was documented in a study of shared clonotypes between healthy human individuals. Across the study: Donors, aged 18 to 49, were two women and a few men.

Only in-frame clones appear in the TCRdb table, and some are missing; sequencing was by immunoSEQ multiplex PCR. The sample consists of about 2 million clones, less than 95% of them appearing once. In regard to this clone: As yet, its antigen is unknown.

The CDR3 spans 14 residues. J gave up 8 bases and V 4 bases, and 8 bases lay outside the gene matches. Germline CDR1 is MNHEY and CDR2 is SVGAGI. It was CD45RO-negative cells, positively selected for CCR7, that made up naive CD8 cells, with terminally differentiated effector memory CD45RA+ cells excluded. Donors comprised healthy HIV-negative adults lacking recent acute infections or vaccinations. General observations from the study: Lower generation probabilities were found for non-shared clonotypes than for those shared by all four donors. Naive subsets generally had larger estimated richness than memory subsets.

The chain uses TRBV6-5 and TRBJ1-2; TRBD1 aligns across 9 bases. Input material: naive CD8+ T cells sorted from blood. The TCR sequence derives from a man in his late teens or twenties in good health. CDR3 amino acids: CASSFGQGRGGYTF. The CDR3 region has the DNA TGTGCCAGCAGTTTTGGACAGGGGAGAGGAGGCTACACCTTC.